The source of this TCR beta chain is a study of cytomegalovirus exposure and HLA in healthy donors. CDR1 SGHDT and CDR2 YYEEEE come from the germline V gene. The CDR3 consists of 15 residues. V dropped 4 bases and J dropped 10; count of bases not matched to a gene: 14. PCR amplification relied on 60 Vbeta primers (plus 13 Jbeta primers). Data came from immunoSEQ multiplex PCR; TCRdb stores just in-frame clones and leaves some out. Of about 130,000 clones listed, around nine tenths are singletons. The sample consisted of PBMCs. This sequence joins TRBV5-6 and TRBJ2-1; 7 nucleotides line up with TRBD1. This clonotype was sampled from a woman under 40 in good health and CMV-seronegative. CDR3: CASSPTGAPGGEQFF. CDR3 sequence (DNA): TGTGCCAGCAGCCCTACAGGGGCCCCCGGTGGGGAGCAGTTCTTC.